The 17 T cell receptor beta chains reported below all come from one sample, sequenced in a study of T cell repertoires in cytomegalovirus infection. Each CDR3 protein gets one entry after TCRdb re-called the reads with MiXCR. The table records about 360,000 distinct CDR3 sequences, 15% to 20% of them present only once. Sequencing was done on a sample of PBMCs. All receptors derive from a human donor in good health (CMV status not recorded). Some clones in this sample may be carry-over from other donors' samples.

This clonotype was counted between two and nine times. The rearrangement links TRBV5-1 to TRBJ1-1; D is ambiguous. CDR1 is SGHRS and CDR2 is YFSETQ in the germline V gene. The CDR3 has 15 residues. The V end was cut by 3 bases, the J end by 0 bases, with 12 bases between. The CDR3 is CASSSHPAVNTEAFF. CDR3 in DNA: TGCGCCAGCAGCTCCCATCCGGCAGTGAACACTGAAGCTTTCTTT.

V gene TRBV7-6 combines with J gene TRBJ1-6; the D gene is possibly TRBD1 (5 bases). This CDR3 region has 14 residues. Germline V gene lookup returns CDR1 SGHVS and CDR2 FNYEAQ. V lost 1 base to trimming and J lost 10 bases, with 11 bases between them. This CDR3 reads CASSLGGAGSPLHF. As DNA, the CDR3 is TGTGCCAGCAGCTTAGGGGGCGCAGGGTCACCCCTCCACTTT.

V is TRBV25-1 and J is TRBJ1-1; TRBD1 aligns across 7 bases. With 7 bases clipped from V and 3 bases from J, the junction kept 2 bases outside the gene matches. The CDR3 totals 12 residues. Per germline, CDR1 MGHDK and CDR2 SYGVNS. CDR3 amino acids: CASKGAHTEAFF. CDR3 DNA sequence: TGTGCCAGCAAGGGGGCCCACACTGAAGCTTTCTTT. The whole variable domain, remainder taken from reference TRBV25-1 and TRBJ1-1, is EADIYQTPRYLVIGTGKKITLECSQTMGHDKMYWYQQDPGMELHLIHYSYGVNSTEKGDLSSESTVSRIRTEHFPLTLESARPSHTSQYLCASKGAHTEAFFGQGTRLTVV.

In this sample, this clonotype turned up a few times. The chain couples TRBV7-9 to TRBJ2-5, with 7 positions matching TRBD1. This CDR3 is 15 amino acids long. Per the germline V gene, CDR1 is SEHNR and CDR2 is FQNEAQ (reference sequence). The trim removed 4 bases at V and 5 bases at J, leaving 10 bases unmatched. The CDR3 loop is CASSSMTGPMETQYF. In nucleotides, the CDR3 is TGTGCCAGCAGCTCAATGACAGGGCCGATGGAGACCCAGTACTTC.

This clonotype was picked up many times. The chain carries TRBV6-2 or TRBV6-3 and TRBJ2-3; a possible D gene is TRBD2 (5 bases). V shed 6 bases and J shed 1 base, with 14 bases lying between them. In germline, CDR1 is MNHEY, CDR2 SVGEGT. This CDR3 spans 15 amino acids. CDR3 coding DNA: TGTGCCAGCAGAACCATCGGGATTGGCACAGATACGCAGTATTTT. Its translation is CASRTIGIGTDTQYF.

This rearrangement joins TRBV29-1 to TRBJ1-1, with TRBD1 matching 8 bases. The trim removed 3 bases at V and 7 bases at J, leaving 4 bases unmatched. This CDR3 is 12 amino acids long. Germline V gene data show CDR1 as SQVTM and CDR2 as ANQGSEA. CDR3 DNA: TGCAGCGTTGACAGGGGGCGGGGTGAAGCTTTCTTT. This translates into CSVDRGRGEAFF. Full variable domain (outside the CDR3, taken from reference TRBV29-1 and TRBJ1-1): SAVISQKPSRDICQRGTSLTIQCQVDSQVTMMFWYRQQPGQSLTLIATANQGSEATYESGFVIDKFPISRPNLTFSTLTVSNMSPEDSSIYLCSVDRGRGEAFFGQGTRLTVV.

The V gene is TRBV4-1, the J gene TRBJ2-1, with D possibly being TRBD2 (5 bases). CDR3 length: 13 residues. Germline-derived CDR1 and CDR2 are MGHRA and YSYEKL. V lost 1 base and J lost 8, with 9 bases in between. CDR3 nucleotide sequence: TGCGCCAGCAGCCAAGCCCCGGAGGATGAGCAGTTCTTC. Translation: CASSQAPEDEQFF.

Ten or more counts support this clonotype. V usage is TRBV7-2 and J usage is TRBJ2-7; TRBD2 matches 11 bases. This CDR3 contains 15 residues. Germline CDR1 is SGHTA and CDR2 is FQGNSA. Trimming took 3 bases from V and 2 from J; bases not matched to a gene: 3. CDR3 DNA sequence: TGTGCCAGCAGCTTCACTAGCGGGGGTACCTACGAGCAGTACTTC. Its protein is CASSFTSGGTYEQYF.

This clonotype was seen a handful of times. This chain connects TRBV15 to TRBJ2-6, with 7 bases that match TRBD1. Germline V gene lookup returns CDR1 LNHNV and CDR2 YYDKDF (reference sequence). J was trimmed by 0 bases and V by 10 bases; bases with no gene match: 9. The CDR3 is 16 amino acids. The CDR3 is CASSGQIDSGANVLTF. In DNA, the CDR3 is TGTGCCAGCTCGGGACAGATAGACTCTGGGGCCAACGTCCTGACTTTC.

This clonotype was picked up a small number of times. The chain recombines TRBV7-9 with TRBJ1-1; D is possibly TRBD1 (5 bases). Trimming pared 5 bases from V and 0 bases from J, leaving 22 bases between. Per the germline V gene, CDR1 is SEHNR and CDR2 is FQNEAQ (reference sequence). The CDR3 contains 18 residues. CDR3 bases: TGTGCCAGCAGCCCAGAGGGACGGATGAAGAGAATGAACACTGAAGCTTTCTTT. Translation gives CASSPEGRMKRMNTEAFF.

This clonotype was seen a few times. CDR3 in amino acids: CSARAFRGGSFGTEAFF. DNA of the CDR3: TGCAGTGCTAGAGCCTTCAGGGGGGGTTCCTTCGGAACTGAAGCTTTCTTT. J is TRBJ1-1 and V is TRBV20-1, with TRBD1 matching over 7 bases. Germline V gene sequence: CDR1 DFQATT, CDR2 SNEGSKA (reference sequence). This CDR3 is 17 amino acids long. J gave up 5 bases and V 1 base, and 16 bases lay outside the gene matches.

This clonotype came up a few times. V is TRBV27 and J is TRBJ1-5; TRBD1 is a possible D gene (5 bases). The V gene's germline CDR1 is MNHEY and CDR2 SMNVEV (reference sequence). The CDR3 runs to 16 residues. With 6 bases removed from V and 2 bases from J, the gap between germline ends came to 17 bases. The CDR3 DNA is TGTGCCAGCAGACAAACGCCCGGGGGGGGCAATCAGCCCCAGCATTTT. Protein: CASRQTPGGGNQPQHF.

Ten or more counts support this clonotype. This chain uses TRBV6-1 with TRBJ1-2; the D is unclear. The germline V and J ends were trimmed by 6 bases and 5 bases, with 10 bases remaining between them. The CDR3 extends over 12 amino acids. Germline lookup yields CDR1 MNHNS and CDR2 SASEGT. Written as DNA, the CDR3 is TGTGCCAGCAGCCGGGATTCATATGGCTACACCTTC. This sequence encodes CASSRDSYGYTF.

The table lists this clonotype with a few counts. This chain links TRBV2 with TRBJ1-2, with TRBD1 matching 8 bases. CDR1 is SNHLY, CDR2 FYNNEI, per germline. The trim removed 9 bases at V and 0 bases at J, leaving 6 bases unmatched. The CDR3 runs 14 residues. Here the CDR3 DNA reads TGTGCCAGTGGGACAGGCCTAGCTAACTATGGCTACACCTTC. It yields the protein CASGTGLANYGYTF.

This clonotype was counted between two and nine times. The genes are TRBV6-2 or TRBV6-3 and TRBJ1-3; D gene uncertain. The CDR3 runs 12 residues. Trimming removed 9 bases at V and 4 bases at J, with 10 bases between. The germline CDR1 and CDR2 sequences are MNHEY and SVGEGT. In DNA, the CDR3 is TGTGCCAGACCGCCCTGGGGAAACACCATATATTTT. Its protein product is CARPPWGNTIYF.

J is TRBJ2-1 and V is TRBV4-3, with TRBD2 matching 7 bases. The V gene's germline CDR1 is LGHNA and CDR2 YSLEER. This CDR3 region has 14 residues. The V segment lost 4 bases and the J segment 8 bases; nucleotides outside the gene matches: 8. The CDR3 sequence is CASSLRLATHEQFF. CDR3 sequence (DNA): TGCGCCAGCAGCCTTCGACTAGCAACTCATGAGCAGTTCTTC.

This clonotype appeared a few times. The chain combines TRBV12-3 or TRBV12-4 with TRBJ1-3; D call uncertain. There are 16 residues in the CDR3. The V gene lost 0 bases and the J gene lost 0 bases, with 9 bases spanning the gap. The CDR3 DNA follows: TGTGCCAGCAGTTTAGCGCTTTGGGGCTCTGGAAACACCATATATTTT. This sequence encodes CASSLALWGSGNTIYF.